This TCR beta chain was captured by sequencing in a study of T cell responses to AZD1222 COVID-19 vaccine. To note about this clone: The antigen is not known.

Libraries were prepared by immunoSEQ multiplex PCR; TCRdb keeps only in-frame clonotypes and omits some of them. The sample shows under 130,000 clones, about nine tenths of them seen only once. The study, taken as a whole, reports: Across spike, vaccine-associated CD4 TCRs were found, dominant at 160-218 and 743-854. After two AZD1222 doses, spike-specific TCR breadth and depth rose versus day 0.

The TCR comes from an adult in good health. This sample comprised peripheral blood, obtained on day 0 of AZD1222 vaccination.

The CDR3 spells CASSSARSGETQYF. The CDR3 nucleotides are TGTGCCAGCAGCTCGGCGCGCTCCGGGGAGACCCAGTACTTC. The chain couples TRBV5-8 to TRBJ2-5; D not resolved. This CDR3 has 14 residues. Trimming took off 3 bases at V and 5 bases at J, with 14 bases between the two ends. Germline V CDR1 and CDR2: SGHTS, YDEGEE. The variable domain in full, completed from reference TRBV5-8 and TRBJ2-5, reads EAGVTQSPTHLIKTRGQQATLRCSPISGHTSVYWYQQALGLGLQFLLWYDEGEERNRGNFPPRFSGRQFPNYSSELNVNALELEDSALYLCASSSARSGETQYFGPGTRLLVL.